Below, one T cell receptor (beta chain) is given with its context. The CDR3 sequence is 16 residues long. V dropped 1 base and J dropped 2 bases, with 15 bases sitting between them. CDR1 and CDR2 from the germline V gene are SGHVS and FNYEAQ. This specimen comes from a study of blood T cell repertoires in COVID-19. Looking at the study overall: Italy, Spain and the United States were the sources of the convalescent and acute COVID-19 samples. From T cells, B-cell-depleted T cells, or PBMCs came the material, which was cDNA or gDNA.

In the source study's methods: It was from reference gene primer amplification that nucleated cell counts were estimated. Repertoires were generated with immunoSEQ multiplex PCR, while TCRdb's copy carries only in-frame clones and drops some. D and trimming come from the DNA, and the V and J calls and clone size come from that table. The sample lists around 300,000 clones, approximately 83% seen once, with 8% to 13% in the top ten. This sequence was found in a woman in her sixties or seventies with acute or convalescent COVID-19. Sequenced sample: peripheral blood. J is TRBJ2-7 and V is TRBV7-6; D gene ambiguous. CDR3 residues: CASSLVGENPTYEQYF. The CDR3 coding sequence is TGTGCCAGCAGCTTAGTCGGAGAGAATCCTACCTACGAGCAGTACTTC.